This T cell receptor (beta chain) originates from a study of long-term antiretroviral therapy in people with HIV (dated by TCRdb to between 2021 and 2024). General notes on the study: The earliest samples were collected approximately a decade before the 2015 WHO recommendation for immediate ART, a period when ART was typically delayed until CD4 counts fell. A retrospective serial study tested whether changes in peripheral blood TRB repertoire composition and diversity were associated with ART initiation and durable HIV suppression. From a few dozen adults with confirmed HIV infection, the cohort provided roughly 200 cryopreserved PBMC samples, gathered serially across a mean of about 6 years (range 1-12). Eleven of the 30 participants with HIV were female. No cross-contamination during QIAcube processing was shown when test extractions of a monoclonal T-cell line were performed alongside some 33 polyclonal samples.

This clone was counted only a few times. There is no known antigen for this receptor. The sample holds no much larger clone one base away, and base qualities are not on file. From its cysteine to its phenylalanine, the CDR3 spans 15 amino acids. The read is trimmed to its CDR3 DNA, 45 bases read in frame from base 1. Clipping removes 2 bases from V and 4 bases from J, with 9 as the unmatched junction base count. The CDR1 and CDR2 encoded by the germline V gene are SQVTM and ANQGSEA. What the study reported, not specific to this receptor: Because pre-ART samples had limited cell numbers, profiling was done on unsorted PBMC rather than on sorted CD4+ and CD8+ T cells. The repertoire was dominated across all time points by expanded TRB clones identified before ART initiation, although this dominance was seen to fluctuate and to decrease in many PLHIV after ART. Inferences about post-ART repertoire changes were limited because no data were available on ART adherence, viral resistance or therapy changes. Since PBMC availability was limited, sequencing covered only the TCR beta chain, with no alpha chain pairing. Compared with controls, HIV repertoires had narrower CDR3 length ranges, and the network structure pointed to an antigen-experienced repertoire that shifted only slightly toward naive after ART. The samples were dated from about 2004 to 2017, and the ART regimens that were used may be less effective than current ART regimens. Starting ART was linked to a significant rise in TRB diversity, yet even with long-term ART the diversity remained significantly lower than in transplant donor controls.

The immunoSEQ hsTCRB v3.0 assay was used at survey level resolution for TRB variable region sequencing. TRB sequencing targeted a depth of about 40,000-50,000 T-cell genomes per sample. TRB libraries were pooled and sequenced on an Illumina MiSeq using a v3 150-cycle kit. As for the original processing: Analysis of repertoires was carried out in R inside a reproducible Nextflow workflow spanning QC, data transformation and analysis. Custom analyses were implemented in LymphoSeq2, an R package for AIRR-Seq data exploration. After excluding several samples that yielded fewer than 5000 total TRB sequences, some 180 HIV repertoires remained for analysis. Of the approximately 190 retained HIV repertoires, approximately 57 were collected before and approximately 130 after ART initiation. Each repertoire was downsampled to 5000 TRB nucleotide sequences, and summary statistics were averaged across 100 downsampling iterations. Only TRB sequences with CDR3 regions of at least seven amino acids were retained for analysis. A Shannon entropy-derived clonality score and the Gini coefficient were used to measure diversity. In the repertoire networks, any two of the top 5000 CDR3 amino acid sequences were connected whenever the two sequences differed by an edit distance of one. For TRB CDR3 amino acid sequences, GLIPH2 was used to predict antigen specificity groups and MHC restriction. To flag known associations with CMV, EBV, HIV or tissue antigens, CDR3 amino acid sequences were compared against VDJdb and McPAS-TCR. Pre-ART, post-ART and control groups were compared with Wilcoxon signed-rank tests and Holm-Bonferroni correction. The clones in this table, taken by TCRdb from immuneACCESS, are in-frame only. Not every clone is retained; where verified, under half of the shortfall comes from an unresolved V gene, and the cause of the rest is unknown. That table supplies the V and J calls and clone size; D and trimming were determined from the DNA. The sample table contains 40,000 to 60,000 clones; only one count was recorded for around 80% of them. Around 3% of the sample goes to the ten largest clones.

Participants were included only if at least one PBMC sample before ART initiation and at least two post-ART samples were available. Every participant with HIV received treatment in the United States of America. Cryopreserved samples of roughly 0.95-10 million PBMC were thawed and washed before DNA extraction. At the time of the earliest PBMC sample for each participant with HIV, ages ranged from about 23 to 60 years. PBMC samples from each participant spanned 1-4 timepoints before ART initiation and 2-8 timepoints after ART initiation, with a median of 7 samples. For every participant, serial HIV viral load, CD4+ T-cell count, ART history and demographic data were obtained. Genomic DNA was extracted from unsorted PBMC with a Qiagen kit on a QIAcube, with processing performed in batches of 12 samples.

The sequence links TRBV29-1 to TRBJ2-7; 9 junctional bases match TRBD2. The source material was unsorted PBMCs, sampled 0.8 years after starting antiretroviral therapy. The receptor was derived from a woman younger than 30 with HIV. The base sequence is TGCAGCGTTGAAAGCAAGAGCGGGAGGCAGTACGAGCAGTACTTC. Its protein reads: CSVESKSGRQYEQYF.